The clone carrying this TCR beta chain occurred a few times. Antigen: not known. Genomic DNA was employed as the template in profiling TCR beta VDJ and CDR3. TCRdb redid the calling of the reads with MiXCR, one entry per CDR3 protein. The data show some 150,000 distinct CDR3 sequences, roughly two fifths seen once. This specimen comes from a study of CD8+CD57+ T cells in acquired aplastic anemia. Study-level findings and limits: Roughly 30 CD8+ CDR3 sequences occurred in both the patients and the controls.

The receptor was isolated from a human donor in good health, serving as a control. What was sequenced was sorted CD4+, CD8+, or CD8+CD57+ T cells (not recorded which) from PBMCs.

The CDR3 coding sequence is TGTGCCAGCAGCCCAATCGGGCAGGGTTCCTACGAGCAGTACTTC. It specifies CASSPIGQGSYEQYF. The chain uses TRBV7-9 and TRBJ2-7, with a tentative D call TRBD1 (5 bases). V lost 5 bases, J lost 1 base, and 15 bases lay in between. Germline V gene data show CDR1 as SEHNR and CDR2 as FQNEAQ (reference sequence). The CDR3 length is 15 residues.